Below are 15 T cell receptor beta chains sequenced from a single sample in a study of T cells after yellow fever vaccination. From the 5' RACE reads, TCRdb called clonotypes with MiXCR, one entry per CDR3 protein. The profile shows approximately 600,000 distinct CDR3 sequences, roughly 12% of them singletons. Source: PBMCs, taken on the day of the yellow fever booster vaccination. These receptors were obtained from a man aged 30-40 years who received the YFV17D yellow fever vaccine.

This clonotype was seen a handful of times. V and J are TRBV28 and TRBJ2-6; 7 bases fit TRBD1. Germline V gives CDR1 MDHEN, CDR2 SYDVKM. This CDR3 contains 18 residues. Losses at the gene ends were 1 base for V and 0 bases for J; bases not matched to a gene: 6. The CDR3 spells CASSLFGTAGSGANVLTF. The CDR3 coding sequence is TGTGCCAGCAGTTTATTCGGGACAGCTGGCTCTGGGGCCAACGTCCTGACTTTC.

The CDR3 bases are TGTGCCAGCAGTTACTCGAAACTAGCGGTTTTCACAGATACGCAGTATTTT. Protein sequence: CASSYSKLAVFTDTQYF. The V and J genes are TRBV6-5 and TRBJ2-3; 8 bases align to TRBD2. Unmatched junction bases numbered 7, after V lost 0 bases and J lost 2 bases. Germline CDR1 MNHEY, CDR2 SVGAGI. This CDR3 region has 17 residues.

The V call is TRBV10-3, the J call TRBJ1-5; D is ambiguous. V lost 11 bases and J lost 6, with 20 bases in between. CDR1 is ENHRY, CDR2 SYGVKD, per germline. This CDR3 comprises 14 residues. The CDR3 is CAPPARNRCQPQHF. CDR3 nucleotide sequence: TGTGCCCCCCCCGCCCGAAATAGGTGTCAGCCCCAGCATTTT.

This clonotype was seen a handful of times. The rearrangement links TRBV7-2 to TRBJ2-7, with D unclear. Germline V gene data show CDR1 as SGHTA and CDR2 as FQGNSA. There are 14 residues in the CDR3. With 2 bases removed from V and 1 base from J, the gap between germline ends came to 9 bases. The CDR3 sequence: CASSLRRNSYEQYF. The CDR3 DNA follows: TGTGCCAGCAGCTTAAGGCGGAATTCCTACGAGCAGTACTTC.

This clonotype was recorded a few times. V is TRBV11-2 and J is TRBJ1-1, with D uncertain. Trimming left V 4 bases short and J 0 bases short, with 9 bases between. Germline-derived CDR1 and CDR2 are SGHAT and FQNNGV. The CDR3 sequence is 14 residues long. The CDR3 DNA reads as TGTGCCAGCAGCTCGACTTTCATGAACACTGAAGCTTTCTTT. Protein: CASSSTFMNTEAFF.

In its sample, this clonotype is medium-sized. The chain couples TRBV2 to TRBJ2-1, with TRBD2 identical over 15 bases. CDR1 is SNHLY, CDR2 FYNNEI, per germline. With 7 bases clipped from V and 5 bases from J, the junction kept 9 bases outside the gene matches. The CDR3 sequence is 17 residues long. CDR3 in DNA: TGTGCCAGCACTTCGGGACTAGCGGGAGGACCTAACAATGAGCAGTTCTTC. Its translation is CASTSGLAGGPNNEQFF.

In this sample, this clonotype turned up a few times. This chain links TRBV29-1 with TRBJ2-7; 12 nucleotides match TRBD2. This CDR3 comprises 18 residues. The junction had 21 bases not matched to a gene; V was cut back by 7 bases and J by 5 bases. Germline CDR1 reads SQVTM; CDR2 reads ANQGSEA. The CDR3 sequence: CSAQGRKTSGRRVDEQYF. The DNA for the CDR3 is TGCAGCGCCCAAGGGCGGAAGACTAGCGGGAGACGGGTTGACGAGCAGTACTTC.

The chain is built from TRBV10-2 and TRBJ1-2; D call uncertain. There are 13 residues in the CDR3. CDR1 is WSHSY, CDR2 SAAADI, per germline. V was pared by 0 bases and J by 5 bases, with 7 bases between. CDR3 DNA: TGCGCCAGCAGTGAGTCTTGGGAATATGGCTACACCTTC. As protein: CASSESWEYGYTF.

This chain links TRBV7-9 with TRBJ2-5; D possibly corresponds to TRBD1 (6 bases). The CDR3 spans 13 residues. Per the germline V gene, CDR1 is SEHNR and CDR2 is FQNEAQ (reference sequence). Between the trimmed V and J ends, which lost 5 bases and 5 bases, there was a span of 12 bases. CDR3 sequence: CASSPPGAETQYF. Written as DNA, the CDR3 is TGTGCCAGCAGCCCCCCAGGGGCCGAGACCCAGTACTTC. Supplemented by reference TRBV7-9 and TRBJ2-5, the full variable domain reads DTGVSQNPRHKITKRGQNVTFRCDPISEHNRLYWYRQTLGQGPEFLTYFQNEAQLEKSRLLSDRFSAERPKGSFSTLEIQRTEQGDSAMYLCASSPPGAETQYFGPGTRLLVL.

V gene TRBV12-3 or TRBV12-4 combines with J gene TRBJ2-7; perhaps TRBD1 as D (5 bases). Trimming took off 3 bases at V and 0 bases at J, with 12 bases between the two ends. This CDR3 region has 15 residues. The CDR3, as DNA: TGTGCCAGCAGTTTTTCACAGGCGACCTCCTACGAGCAGTACTTC. This encodes CASSFSQATSYEQYF.

This clonotype appeared a few times. This chain links TRBV27 with TRBJ2-7; 8 bases are shared with TRBD1. The germline V gene encodes CDR1 MNHEY and CDR2 SMNVEV (reference sequence). The trim removed 3 bases at V and 4 bases at J, leaving 11 bases unmatched. The CDR3 consists of 16 residues. The DNA for the CDR3 is TGTGCCAGCAGTTTCTCAGGACAGGGATGGGTGTACGAGCAGTACTTC. Protein: CASSFSGQGWVYEQYF.

This clonotype was seen more than once but under ten times. The gene calls are TRBV7-8 and TRBJ2-7; no definite D call. This CDR3 has 12 residues. Germline V gene sequence: CDR1 SGHVS, CDR2 FQNEAQ. V was pared by 0 bases and J by 3 bases, with 3 bases between. This CDR3 is CASSLAFYEQYF. CDR3 sequence (DNA): TGTGCCAGCAGCTTAGCTTTCTACGAGCAGTACTTC.

This clonotype was observed a few times. V gene TRBV4-3 combines with J gene TRBJ2-1, with 9 positions matching TRBD1. The CDR3 spans 16 residues. Germline values: CDR1 LGHNA, CDR2 YSLEER. The V segment lost 3 bases and the J segment 4 bases; nucleotides outside the gene matches: 7. CDR3 residues: CASSQAAGTGYNEQFF. The CDR3 coding sequence is TGCGCCAGCAGCCAGGCCGCCGGGACAGGGTACAATGAGCAGTTCTTC.

This clonotype was counted a few times. CDR3 region: CASSWGTGAYNEQFF. In DNA form, the CDR3 reads TGTGCCAGCAGTTGGGGGACAGGGGCCTACAATGAGCAGTTCTTC. The chain has TRBV12-3 or TRBV12-4 and TRBJ2-1; 10 positions agree with TRBD1. The CDR3 covers 15 residues. Unmatched junction bases numbered 2, after V lost 4 bases and J lost 2 bases.

This rearrangement joins TRBV20-1 to TRBJ2-7, with a possible D match to TRBD2 (6 bases). Trimming took off 1 base at V and 7 bases at J, with 11 bases between the two ends. The V gene's germline CDR1 is DFQATT and CDR2 SNEGSKA (reference sequence). This CDR3 is built from 12 residues. Here the CDR3 DNA reads TGCAGTGCTAGAGCGGGAGAGGGTGAGCAGTACTTC. Translating gives CSARAGEGEQYF.